The sequence of this TCR beta chain was determined in a study of Graves' ophthalmopathy and Graves' hyperthyroidism. Whole-study findings and limits: The model reached approximately 67% sensitivity and about 72% specificity for predicting ophthalmopathy progression. The majority of expanded thyroid clonotypes above 0.001 frequency also occurred in blood.

RNA served as the template for amplifying TCR beta CDR3 regions. The workflow started with a first-round RT-PCR run with HTBI primers and then moved on to a second-round multiplex PCR. In TCRdb, the multiplex PCR reads were re-called with MiXCR into one record per CDR3 protein. The data hold 350,000 to 450,000 distinct CDR3 sequences, with around 20% observed a single time. Ineligible for inclusion were patients with other autoimmune diseases, uncontrolled infections, pregnancy or lactation. Clinicians made diagnoses from clinical symptoms, serum thyroxine, TRAb, thyroid ultrasound and orbital computed tomography. Comment on this clonotype: Its antigen is currently unknown.

V was pared by 7 bases and J by 5 bases, with 10 bases of the junction left unmatched. This CDR3 comprises 14 residues. The sequencing sample was made of peripheral blood. V usage is TRBV12-3 or TRBV12-4 and J usage is TRBJ2-5; 7 nucleotides align to TRBD2. The origin of this receptor is a woman between 18 and 30 years old with stable Graves' hyperthyroidism. The CDR3 DNA reads TGTGCCAGCATGCCCAGATGGGAGGGCGAGACCCAGTACTTC. It specifies CASMPRWEGETQYF.